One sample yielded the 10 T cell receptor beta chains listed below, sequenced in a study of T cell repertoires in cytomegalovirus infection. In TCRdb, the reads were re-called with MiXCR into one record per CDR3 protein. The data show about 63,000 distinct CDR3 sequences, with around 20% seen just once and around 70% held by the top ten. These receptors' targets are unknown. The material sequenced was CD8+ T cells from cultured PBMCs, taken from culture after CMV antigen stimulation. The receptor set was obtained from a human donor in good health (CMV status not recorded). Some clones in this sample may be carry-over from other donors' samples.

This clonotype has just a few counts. The CDR3 DNA reads TGTGCCAGCAGCTTAGGACCCTTGGGCAGGGGGCCGTACTTC. This encodes CASSLGPLGRGPYF. V usage is TRBV11-2 and J usage is TRBJ2-4; 8 positions agree with TRBD1. This CDR3 is 14 amino acids long. The germline CDR1 and CDR2 sequences are SGHAT and FQNNGV. The V and J ends lost 1 base and 15 bases, in that order; junction bases with no gene match: 11.

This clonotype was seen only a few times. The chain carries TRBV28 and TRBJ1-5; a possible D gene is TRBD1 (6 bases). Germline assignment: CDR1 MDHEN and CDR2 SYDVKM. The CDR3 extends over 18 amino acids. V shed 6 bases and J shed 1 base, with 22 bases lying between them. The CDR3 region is CASSQSAQGTVSNQPQHF. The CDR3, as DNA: TGTGCCAGCAGCCAGAGTGCACAGGGTACAGTCAGCAATCAGCCCCAGCATTTT.

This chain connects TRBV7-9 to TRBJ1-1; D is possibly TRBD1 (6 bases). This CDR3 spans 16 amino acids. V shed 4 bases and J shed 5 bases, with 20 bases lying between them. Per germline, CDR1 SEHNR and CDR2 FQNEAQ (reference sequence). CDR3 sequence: CASSSNYGQTATEAFF. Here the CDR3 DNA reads TGTGCCAGCAGCTCTAACTATGGACAGACCGCAACTGAAGCTTTCTTT. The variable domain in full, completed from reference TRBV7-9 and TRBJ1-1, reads DTGVSQNPRHKITKRGQNVTFRCDPISEHNRLYWYRQTLGQGPEFLTYFQNEAQLEKSRLLSDRFSAERPKGSFSTLEIQRTEQGDSAMYLCASSSNYGQTATEAFFGQGTRLTVV.

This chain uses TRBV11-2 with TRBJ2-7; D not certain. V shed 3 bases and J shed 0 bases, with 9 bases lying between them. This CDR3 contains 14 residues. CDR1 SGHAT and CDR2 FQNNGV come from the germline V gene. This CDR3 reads CASSFATSSYEQYF. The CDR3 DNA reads TGTGCCAGCAGCTTTGCGACGAGCTCCTACGAGCAGTACTTC. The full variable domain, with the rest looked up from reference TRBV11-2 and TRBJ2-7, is EAGVAQSPRYKIIEKRQSVAFWCNPISGHATLYWYQQILGQGPKLLIQFQNNGVVDDSQLPKDRFSAERLKGVDSTLKIQPAKLEDSAVYLCASSFATSSYEQYFGPGTRLTVT.

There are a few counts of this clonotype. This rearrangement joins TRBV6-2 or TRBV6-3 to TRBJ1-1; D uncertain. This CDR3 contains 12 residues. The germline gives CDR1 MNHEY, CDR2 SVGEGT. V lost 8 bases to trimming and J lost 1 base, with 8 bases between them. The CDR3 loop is CASEQTNTEAFF. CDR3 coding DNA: TGTGCCAGCGAACAGACGAACACTGAAGCTTTCTTT.

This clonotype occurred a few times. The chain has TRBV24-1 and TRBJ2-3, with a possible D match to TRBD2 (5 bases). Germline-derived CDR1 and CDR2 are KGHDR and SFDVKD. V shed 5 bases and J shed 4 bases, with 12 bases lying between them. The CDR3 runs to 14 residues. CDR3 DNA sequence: TGTGCCACCAGTGGGAGGTCCCGCGCAGATACGCAGTATTTT. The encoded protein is CATSGRSRADTQYF.

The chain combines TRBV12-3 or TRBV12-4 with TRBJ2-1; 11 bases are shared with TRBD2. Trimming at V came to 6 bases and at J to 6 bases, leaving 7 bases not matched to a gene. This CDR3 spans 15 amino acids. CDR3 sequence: CASRSPGLAGNEQFF. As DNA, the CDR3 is TGTGCCAGCAGATCCCCCGGACTAGCGGGCAATGAGCAGTTCTTC.

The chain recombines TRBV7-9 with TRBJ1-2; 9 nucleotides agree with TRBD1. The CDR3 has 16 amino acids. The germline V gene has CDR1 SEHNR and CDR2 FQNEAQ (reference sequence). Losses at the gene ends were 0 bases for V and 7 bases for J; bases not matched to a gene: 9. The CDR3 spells CASSLAYRDRETGYTF. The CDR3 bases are TGTGCCAGCAGCTTAGCCTACCGGGACAGGGAGACTGGCTACACCTTC.

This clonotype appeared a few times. CDR3 sequence: CASSFQGRGRTNYGYTF. The CDR3 DNA sequence: TGTGCCAGCAGCTTCCAGGGAAGGGGCAGAACTAACTATGGCTACACCTTC. The J gene is TRBJ1-2, the V gene TRBV7-8; possibly TRBD1 for D (5 bases). The CDR3 sequence is 17 residues long. V lost 3 bases and J 0 bases, leaving 17 bases between the germline ends. Germline V gives CDR1 SGHVS, CDR2 FQNEAQ.

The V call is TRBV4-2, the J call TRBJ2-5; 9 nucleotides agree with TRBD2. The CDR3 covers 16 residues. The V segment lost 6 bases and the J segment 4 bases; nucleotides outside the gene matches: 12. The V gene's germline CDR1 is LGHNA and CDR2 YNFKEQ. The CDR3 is CASSSGPAGGGETQYF. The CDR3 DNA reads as TGTGCCAGCAGTAGTGGTCCGGCGGGGGGGGGAGAGACCCAGTACTTC.